This entry features one TCR beta chain sequence. Recruits, aged about 18 to 100 years, lived in some 25 US areas. Cohort placement rested on clinical history that participants reported themselves. Before they entered the study, exposed participants had met a COVID-19 case within 2 weeks. The record originates from a study of blood T cell repertoires in COVID-19. Study-wide context: PBMCs, B-cell-depleted T cells, or T cells provided the cDNA or gDNA that made up the material.

This table comes from immunoSEQ multiplex PCR, and its TCRdb copy is limited to in-frame clones, with some not included. The repertoire holds 350,000 or so clones, with roughly 90% as singletons. The sequenced sample was PBMCs or T cells enriched from blood (not recorded which). The receptor was isolated from a woman younger than 45 who had been exposed to COVID-19.

DNA for the CDR3: TGTGCCAGCGGTTGGGGAGCCTACGAGCAGTACTTC. It specifies CASGWGAYEQYF. The rearrangement uses TRBV11-3 and TRBJ2-7, with TRBD2 as a possible D gene (5 bases). Germline V lookup: CDR1 SGHNT, CDR2 YENEEA. Trimming stripped 8 bases from V and 2 bases from J, with 10 bases between. This CDR3 is 12 amino acids long.